This T cell receptor beta chain comes out of a study of early T cells in non-severe SARS-CoV-2 infection. Study results and caveats: VDJdb-based annotation leaned toward anti-spike CD8 responses and missed private and CD4 specificities.

This clonotype was picked up many times. Its matching antigen is unknown. Using its own MiXCR run on the 5' RACE reads, TCRdb lists one record per CDR3 protein. Here the sample spans tens of thousands of distinct CDR3 sequences, roughly 7% being singletons. The CDR3 is 17 amino acids. V lost 5 bases to trimming and J lost 6 bases, with 22 bases between them. Looked up from germline, CDR1 is SSHAT and CDR2 is FNYEAQ (reference sequence). The clonotype was recovered from an adult who was a healthcare worker with PCR-confirmed SARS-CoV-2 infection or an uninfected control (not recorded which). The sample comprised whole blood. This chain links TRBV7-7 with TRBJ2-2; D gene uncertain. CDR3 sequence: CASSLTFLSSHSGELFF. DNA of the CDR3: TGTGCCAGCAGCCTGACGTTTCTGTCCAGTCATTCCGGGGAGCTGTTTTTT. The full variable domain, completed using reference TRBV7-7 and TRBJ2-2, is GAGVSQSPRYKVTKRGQDVTLRCDPISSHATLYWYQQALGQGPEFLTYFNYEAQPDKSGLPSDRFSAERPEGSISTLTIQRTEQRDSAMYRCASSLTFLSSHSGELFFGEGSRLTVL.